The table lists the clone carrying this T cell receptor (beta chain) with a few counts. The antigen is unknown. Investigators performed immunoSEQ version v3.0 at survey level. TCRdb's table, derived via immunoSEQ multiplex PCR, lists solely in-frame clones and lacks some. Of around 12,000 clones listed, around 89% are singletons. This record comes from a study of long-term antiretroviral therapy in people with HIV. Study-wide context: The earliest specimens came about a decade ahead of the 2015 immediate-ART recommendation. Findings and limits, study-wide: Clonal expansions arising prior to ART prevailed in the repertoire at every time point. Blood in the study was drawn between the mid-2000s and the late 2010s, possibly under older ART regimens, which may be less effective than current ones.

V was trimmed by 2 bases and J by 10 bases, leaving 12 bases between them. In germline, CDR1 is LGHNA, CDR2 YSLEER. This CDR3 is built from 14 residues. Sequencing was performed on unsorted PBMCs, taken 2.1 years after starting antiretroviral therapy. This TCR came from a woman aged 35 to 49 with HIV. This chain connects TRBV4-3 to TRBJ1-6, with unresolved D. CDR3 sequence reads: CASSQNGVNSPLHF. The CDR3 DNA reads TGCGCCAGCAGCCAAAATGGTGTCAACTCACCCCTCCACTTT.